This TCR beta chain appears in the sequencing data of a study of regulatory T cells in long-lasting Graves disease. Across the whole study: Less than 3 months of antithyroid drugs had been taken by newly diagnosed Graves' patients.

Investigators prepared the TCR beta libraries by applying iRepertoire HTBI primers and Arm-PCR of CDR3 regions. TCRdb re-analysed the multiplex PCR reads in MiXCR, keeping a single row per CDR3 protein. The sample yields about 420,000 distinct CDR3 sequences, about a sixth seen once. This clonotype was picked up many times. Time point meaning: newly diagnosed GD, antithyroid drugs for less than 3 months. Making the TCR library involved RNA that had been extracted from PBMCs. The patients were drawn from one endocrinology department in Xi'an, China. This same sample was also taken into another study, of T cells in Graves' hyperthyroidism and ophthalmopathy. From that paper: During a first-round RT-PCR of the TCR CDR3, the HTBI primer set was used.

The clonotype originates from a woman between 18 and 29 years old with Graves disease. This specimen was peripheral blood mononuclear cells (PBMCs), taken at new diagnosis, from a patient treated with antithyroid drugs.

Here the CDR3 DNA reads TGTGCCAGCAGGACTAGCGGGAGAGGCGAGCAGTTCTTC. Protein sequence: CASRTSGRGEQFF. The rearrangement links TRBV2 to TRBJ2-1; 12 bases agree with TRBD2. Germline-derived CDR1 and CDR2 are SNHLY and FYNNEI. J was trimmed by 10 bases and V by 6 bases; bases with no gene match: 4. The CDR3 sequence is 13 residues long.